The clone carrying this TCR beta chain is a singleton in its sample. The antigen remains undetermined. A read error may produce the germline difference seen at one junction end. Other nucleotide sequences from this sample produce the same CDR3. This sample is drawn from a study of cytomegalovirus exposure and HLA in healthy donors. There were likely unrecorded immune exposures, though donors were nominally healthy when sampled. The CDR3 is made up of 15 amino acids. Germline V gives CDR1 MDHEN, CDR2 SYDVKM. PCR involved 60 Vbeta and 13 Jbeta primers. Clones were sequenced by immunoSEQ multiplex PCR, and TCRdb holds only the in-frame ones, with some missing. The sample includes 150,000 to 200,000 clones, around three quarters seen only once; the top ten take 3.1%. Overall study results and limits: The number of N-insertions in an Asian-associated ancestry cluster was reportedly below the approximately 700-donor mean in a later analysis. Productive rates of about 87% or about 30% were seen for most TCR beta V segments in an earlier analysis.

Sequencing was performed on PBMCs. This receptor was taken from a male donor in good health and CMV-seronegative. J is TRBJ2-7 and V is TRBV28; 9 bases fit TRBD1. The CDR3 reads CASTLSGTGSYEQYF. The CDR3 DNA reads TGTGCCAGCACCCTCTCCGGGACAGGGTCCTACGAGCAGTACTTT.